This T cell receptor (beta chain) was observed in a study of neurological immune-mediated disorders. Study at large: The roughly 35 multiple sclerosis patients comprised about 31 that were relapsing-remitting and 3 that were secondary progressive. Study-wide points: The expanded clones of different subjects shared no CDR3 amino acid sequences (suggesting private repertoires in all groups).

The unsorted libraries were made from 2 million PBMCs kept at -80 C. This clonotype has at least ten counts. The antigen is not known. TCRdb independently ran MiXCR on the 5' RACE reads; one entry per CDR3 protein. The top ten clones hold roughly 2.7% of a sample with approximately 65,000 distinct CDR3 sequences, over 4% of them seen once. Sample: PBMCs. This receptor was identified in a man aged 50 to 60 with multiple sclerosis.

The CDR3, as DNA: TGCAGTGCTAGAGCCCCGCAGGATGAAAAACTGTTTTTT. The encoded protein is CSARAPQDEKLFF. The chain is built from TRBV20-1 and TRBJ1-4, with D unresolved. Germline lookup yields CDR1 DFQATT and CDR2 SNEGSKA (reference sequence). The CDR3 has 13 residues. Trimming took off 1 base at V and 6 bases at J, with 9 bases between the two ends.